This T cell receptor (beta chain) was captured in a study of shared clonotypes between healthy human individuals (dated by TCRdb to 2019 to 2021). Turning to the overall study: A couple of women and a few men aged 18 to 49 years were included in the cohort. Per donor, three plates each were used for CD4 naive and CD4 memory, two for CD8 naive, and one for CD8 memory. Blood TCR repertoires of roughly 5 healthy adults were deeply sequenced to estimate repertoire size and the extent of clonotype sharing between individuals. To increase sequencing depth and limit assay-specific biases, different laboratories used diverse techniques to prepare libraries and sequence TCR repertoires. Leukapheresis yielded between about 0.85 and 10 billion PBMCs per donor. The full study reports these points: Rarefaction of sorted-subset datasets indicated incomplete sequencing despite the large sequencing depth. Pairwise subsampling indicated that sequencing depth was expected to affect the degree of clonotype sharing among donors. The genetic and exposure-history diversity represented was limited by the small number of donors. Estimated clonotype richness was generally larger for naive than for memory subsets. Compared with non-shared clonotypes, clonotypes shared by all four sorted-subset donors had higher generation probabilities. Only blood was sampled, and tissue TCR repertoires likely differ from those in blood. Sharing across several donors was observed for approximately 5% of naive CD4, over 3% of naive CD8, over 2% of memory CD4, and around 0.4% of memory CD8 clonotypes.

Using the deep immunoSEQ assay, multiplex PCR amplified TCR CDR3 regions from genomic DNA. Extracted genomic DNA from each cell subset was spread evenly across all wells of several immunoSEQ 96-well plates, with each plate serving as a replicate. For sorted subsets, each replicate PCR was loaded with approximately 0.2 ug genomic DNA, equivalent to 25,000 to 35,000 T cell genomes. The purified libraries were quantified using a Qubit 3.0 fluorometer, sized with a Bioanalyzer 2100, and then quantified again using the KAPA Library Quantification kit. Every immunoSEQ 96-well plate was sequenced on a dedicated single-read 150-cycle Illumina NextSeq 550 flow cell. On the authors' methods: The immunoSEQ output contained only junctional sequences without quality scores, so filtering could not match that applied to full-length reads. Sequences were annotated with PyIR, a Python wrapper for IgBLAST v1.9, and V/J genes and CDR3 were assigned using IMGT germline references. Reads were removed for weak V/J assignments (E-value above 1e-6), missing CDR3, stop codons, out-of-frame junctions, or ambiguous translated residues. V3J clonotypes were defined as sequences sharing the same inferred V gene, J gene, and CDR3 amino acid sequence. The percentage overlap between two repertoires was calculated by dividing the number of shared unique clonotypes by the size of the smaller repertoire. Richness of each repertoire was evaluated using RTK rarefaction, the Chao1 estimator, and Recon v2.1 estimates of unobserved clonotypes. Generation probabilities for all TCRbeta clonotypes obtained by the gDNA method from a handful of donors were computed using OLGA. Held by TCRdb, this immuneACCESS table contains in-frame sequences only and omits some clones. Under half of the omission traces to an unresolved V gene where checked; the cause of the rest is unknown. V and J calls and clone size are those listed in that table; D and trimming were worked out from the DNA. The sample table holds roughly 760,000 clones, of which about 74% were seen once. The ten largest clones capture roughly 1.7% of the sample.

The donors were healthy, HIV-negative adults with no recently reported acute infections or vaccinations. Only Caucasian adults living in Nashville, Tennessee, USA were represented among the donors. Magnetic negative selection was used to enrich CD4+ T cells, after which naive cells were positively selected on CD45RA and the negative fraction became the memory subset. After blood collection by leukapheresis, PBMCs were isolated using Ficoll-Histopaque density gradient centrifugation and then cryopreserved in the vapor phase of liquid nitrogen. Analytical flow cytometry was used to check the purity and quantity of each magnetically sorted T cell population. Genomic DNA was isolated from every sorted fraction and measured by UV absorbance on a Nanodrop 2000c. With respect to this clone: Its antigen is currently not known. Nothing much larger sits one base from this clone, and base qualities are not available.

The origin of this receptor is a woman younger than 45 in good health. The sample consisted of memory CD4+ T cells sorted from blood. Per the publication, the cell subset or site label means: CD45RA-negative fraction.

DNA sequence: TGCAGCGTTCCCCGAGGACGGGACAGATACCAAGAGACCCAGTACTTC. Its translation is CSVPRGRDRYQETQYF. The rearranged segments are TRBV29-1 and TRBJ2-5, with 7 bases in between that match TRBD1. Trimming leaves V shorter by 5 bases and J shorter by 0 bases, with the junction holding 12 bases beyond the gene matches. The germline V gene encodes CDR1 SQVTM and CDR2 ANQGSEA. The CDR3 contains 16 residues, cysteine and phenylalanine counted. The kept DNA is CDR3 alone, 48 bases in frame from the first base.